The clone carrying this TCR beta chain appeared a single time. Grouping used clinical history reported by participants in a survey and questionnaire. Here immunoSEQ multiplex PCR was the method, and the copy in TCRdb shows in-frame clones only, minus some. Among hundreds of thousands of clones listed, around 84% were seen once. These data originate in a study of blood T cell repertoires in COVID-19. Across the study: The United States, Italy and Spain supplied acute and convalescent COVID-19 samples.

The CDR3 length is 14 residues. From germline, CDR1 is LNHDA and CDR2 SQIVND (reference sequence). Trimming removed 6 bases from V and 5 bases from J; junction bases left unmatched: 4. The TCR comes from a man aged 35-49 years who had been exposed to COVID-19. The sequenced sample was PBMCs or T cells enriched from blood (not recorded which). The chain has TRBV19 and TRBJ1-4; 9 bases align to TRBD1. In nucleotides, the CDR3 is TGTGCCAGTAGAAATGACAGGGGGAATGAAAAACTGTTTTTT. Amino acid sequence: CASRNDRGNEKLFF.